The 21 T cell receptor beta chains reported below all come from one sample, sequenced in a study of CD8 T cells in ankylosing spondylitis. Study observations and caveats: What seemed typical of ankylosing spondylitis blood was a TCR beta motif built from 7 or 8 highly homologous variants.

MiXCR, applied by TCRdb to the 5' RACE reads, yields one record per CDR3 protein. The sample has 450,000 to 550,000 distinct CDR3 sequences; approximately 5% are singletons. For these receptors, no antigen is known. Sequenced material: blood, either unsorted or a sorted T cell fraction (not recorded which). Receptors originate from a male donor with ankylosing spondylitis.

This clonotype was detected many times. The chain employs TRBV5-1 and TRBJ2-1, with 10 nucleotides matching TRBD2. The CDR3 has 16 amino acids. After removal of 3 bases from V and 4 bases from J, the junction contained 7 bases not matched to a gene. Germline lookup yields CDR1 SGHRS and CDR2 YFSETQ. The CDR3 coding sequence is TGCGCCAGCAGCTGGTCCGGGACTAGCGCGTACAATGAGCAGTTCTTC. This codes for CASSWSGTSAYNEQFF.

In its sample, this clonotype was seen many times. V and J are TRBV5-1 and TRBJ1-2; 9 positions agree with TRBD1. The ends lost 4 bases at V and 8 bases at J; junction bases unmatched: 12. The CDR3 is 15 residues long. CDR1 is SGHRS and CDR2 is YFSETQ in the germline V gene. This CDR3 reads CASSRQGGNMEGYTF. For the CDR3, the DNA is TGCGCCAGCAGCCGACAGGGGGGCAATATGGAAGGCTACACCTTC.

This clonotype was seen ten or more times. This chain joins TRBV20-1 and TRBJ1-1, with D possibly matching TRBD1 (6 bases). V was cut by 2 bases and J by 3 bases, with 10 bases left in between. Germline CDR1 and CDR2: DFQATT and SNEGSKA (reference sequence). The CDR3 length is 13 residues. For the CDR3, the DNA is TGCAGTGCTAGAACAACAGGGTACACTGAAGCTTTCTTT. It translates to CSARTTGYTEAFF.

The sample holds a few counts of this clonotype. This sequence joins TRBV27 and TRBJ1-6; 9 bases are shared with TRBD1. V shed 3 bases, J shed 2 bases, and the junction held 8 bases outside the gene matches. This CDR3 is built from 18 residues. The germline CDR1 and CDR2 sequences are MNHEY and SMNVEV (reference sequence). CDR3 nucleotide sequence: TGTGCCAGCAGTTTGGACCCACAGGGGGCAACCTATAATTCACCCCTCCACTTT. It specifies CASSLDPQGATYNSPLHF.

This clonotype was seen many times. The chain has TRBV7-8 and TRBJ2-7; D is perhaps TRBD1 (6 bases). The germline V gene has CDR1 SGHVS and CDR2 FQNEAQ. CDR3 length equals 12 residues. Trimming pared 5 bases from V and 6 bases from J, leaving 11 bases between. CDR3 in DNA: TGTGCCAGCAGCCTAGACAGGAGCGAGCAGTACTTC. It is translated as CASSLDRSEQYF.

This clonotype was counted at least ten times. The chain employs TRBV20-1 and TRBJ1-1, with D maybe TRBD1 (5 bases). The length of the CDR3 is 11 residues. In germline, CDR1 is DFQATT, CDR2 SNEGSKA (reference sequence). V gave up 6 bases and J gave up 7 bases, with 12 bases separating them. The CDR3 here is CSANLRGEAFF. In DNA, the CDR3 is TGCAGTGCGAATCTGAGGGGTGAAGCTTTCTTT.

The chain combines TRBV9 with TRBJ2-1, with D uncertain. CDR1 is SGDLS and CDR2 is YYNGEE in the germline V gene. With 0 bases removed from V and 8 bases from J, the gap between germline ends came to 12 bases. The CDR3 consists of 14 residues. For the CDR3, the DNA is TGTGCCAGCAGCGTAGAGATAGATGTGTATGAGCAGTTCTTC. This codes for CASSVEIDVYEQFF.

This clonotype was counted between two and nine times. This chain connects TRBV3-1 to TRBJ2-3; a weak D match, TRBD1 (7 bases). This CDR3 spans 13 amino acids. V was trimmed by 4 bases and J by 6 bases, leaving 11 bases between them. Germline V gene sequence: CDR1 LGHDT, CDR2 YNNKEL (reference sequence). CDR3 protein: CASSLRGEDTQYF. For the CDR3, the DNA is TGTGCCAGCAGCCTCAGGGGGGAGGATACGCAGTATTTT.

Ten or more counts support this clonotype. The chain links TRBV27 to TRBJ2-3; TRBD2 might be the D (6 bases). CDR3 length equals 15 residues. V was cut by 0 bases and J by 4 bases, with 11 bases left in between. Germline lookup yields CDR1 MNHEY and CDR2 SMNVEV (reference sequence). The CDR3 loop reads CASSLSYGSADTQYF. The DNA of the CDR3 is TGTGCCAGCAGTTTATCCTACGGGAGCGCAGATACGCAGTATTTT.

This clonotype has a count of ten or more. This rearrangement joins TRBV10-3 to TRBJ2-1; 7 positions match TRBD2. This CDR3 is built from 14 residues. V shed 7 bases, J shed 0 bases, and the junction held 3 bases outside the gene matches. Germline CDR1 is ENHRY and CDR2 is SYGVKD. The CDR3 region has the DNA TGTGCCATCAAGGGAGGGAGCTCCTACAATGAGCAGTTCTTC. Its translation is CAIKGGSSYNEQFF.

This clonotype was recorded at least ten times. The chain couples TRBV4-3 to TRBJ2-1, with a weak D call TRBD2 (6 bases). The germline V and J ends were trimmed by 0 bases and 7 bases, with 13 bases remaining between them. Germline loops: CDR1 LGHNA, CDR2 YSLEER. This CDR3 is 15 amino acids long. The CDR3 bases are TGCGCCAGCAGCCAAGAGACTAGAATGATAAATGAGCAGTTCTTC. Translating it yields CASSQETRMINEQFF.

The sample holds a few counts of this clonotype. The genes are TRBV20-1 and TRBJ1-6, with unresolved D. V lost 3 bases, J lost 8 bases, and 11 bases lay in between. The CDR3 consists of 13 residues. CDR1 is DFQATT, CDR2 SNEGSKA, per germline (reference sequence). The CDR3 DNA sequence: TGCAGTGCTAGCCTCCTCGACGATTCACCCCTCCACTTT. Its protein is CSASLLDDSPLHF.

This clonotype was observed at least ten times. The V and J genes are TRBV7-6 and TRBJ2-2; 7 bases agree with TRBD1. This CDR3 comprises 15 residues. Germline values: CDR1 SGHVS, CDR2 FNYEAQ. Trimming at V came to 6 bases and at J to 6 bases, leaving 10 bases not matched to a gene. This CDR3 reads CASRLTGVGAGELFF. As DNA, the CDR3 is TGTGCCAGCAGGCTCACAGGGGTCGGCGCCGGGGAGCTGTTTTTT.

This clonotype came up many times. This chain connects TRBV12-3 or TRBV12-4 to TRBJ1-2; D uncertain. V was shortened by 2 bases and J by 4 bases, with 8 bases between the two germline ends. The CDR3 is made up of 13 amino acids. Written as DNA, the CDR3 is TGTGCCAGCAGTTTAACGCTCAGCTATGGCTACACCTTC. The encoded protein is CASSLTLSYGYTF.

There are many counts of this clonotype. The chain links TRBV29-1 to TRBJ2-3, with 9 bases identical to TRBD1. The CDR3 sequence is 14 residues long. The V gene end was trimmed by 6 bases and the J gene end by 4 bases; junction bases not matched to a gene: 8. The germline CDR1 and CDR2 sequences are SQVTM and ANQGSEA. The CDR3 sequence: CSVAGTGRPDTQYF. In nucleotides, the CDR3 is TGCAGCGTGGCCGGGACAGGGCGTCCAGATACGCAGTATTTT.

This clonotype has only a few counts. This chain connects TRBV4-1 to TRBJ2-7; 12 nucleotides match TRBD2. The V gene's germline CDR1 is MGHRA and CDR2 YSYEKL. The CDR3 has 16 residues. J gave up 4 bases and V 4 bases, and 8 bases lay outside the gene matches. CDR3 in amino acids: CASSPLGLAGMYEQYF. The CDR3 nucleotides read TGCGCCAGCAGCCCTCTCGGACTAGCGGGGATGTACGAGCAGTACTTC.

This clonotype was counted a few times. The chain employs TRBV6-2 or TRBV6-3 and TRBJ2-1; weak D call: TRBD2 (6 bases). Germline CDR1 and CDR2: MNHEY and SVGEGT. The V end was cut by 6 bases, the J end by 3 bases, with 9 bases between. The CDR3 extends over 13 amino acids. CDR3 sequence reads: CASRTDYYNEQFF. DNA of the CDR3: TGTGCCAGCAGAACGGACTACTACAATGAGCAGTTCTTC.

This clonotype was counted many times. The chain combines TRBV11-2 with TRBJ2-5, with unresolved D. The V gene lost 5 bases and the J gene lost 0 bases, with 13 bases spanning the gap. The CDR3 runs 15 residues. Looked up from germline, CDR1 is SGHAT and CDR2 is FQNNGV. CDR3 protein: CASSPSTVNQETQYF. The DNA of the CDR3 is TGTGCCAGCAGCCCTTCGACCGTAAACCAAGAGACCCAGTACTTC.

This clonotype came up many times. The chain links TRBV20-1 to TRBJ1-1; D gene unclear. Germline V gene data show CDR1 as DFQATT and CDR2 as SNEGSKA (reference sequence). The CDR3 is 11 amino acids. V was clipped by 6 bases and J by 10 bases, with 15 bases between them. CDR3 sequence: CSATMGAGAFF. CDR3 bases: TGCAGTGCCACCATGGGAGCCGGAGCTTTCTTT.

The table lists this clonotype with a few counts. The V call is TRBV27, the J call TRBJ2-1, with unresolved D. Germline V gives CDR1 MNHEY, CDR2 SMNVEV (reference sequence). V was pared by 4 bases and J by 6 bases, with 10 bases between. There are 13 residues in the CDR3. The CDR3 nucleotides read TGTGCCAGCAGTTCTACTTGGGCCAATGAGCAGTTCTTC. Protein: CASSSTWANEQFF.

This clonotype appeared many times. The chain joins TRBV28 to TRBJ2-5, with 8 bases fitting TRBD2. Losses at the gene ends were 2 bases for V and 2 bases for J; bases not matched to a gene: 7. Germline V gives CDR1 MDHEN, CDR2 SYDVKM. There are 16 residues in the CDR3. The DNA for the CDR3 is TGTGCCAGCAGTTTACTGCTAGCGGGCCCACAAGAGACCCAGTACTTC. It specifies CASSLLLAGPQETQYF.